The next 29 T cell receptor beta chains were all read from a single sample in a study of Ad26.COV2.S vaccination and SARS-CoV-2 variants. The treatment was: some 20 received Ad26.COV2.S at low or high dose, single or two shots; 5 received placebo; per-sample allocation not given. Collection of the samples took place on day 63 after the first injection of vaccine or placebo. The table came from immunoSEQ multiplex PCR; TCRdb's copy has only in-frame clones and leaves some out. The sample yields more than 350,000 clones, about nine tenths seen once. Sequenced here: peripheral blood, sampled in a trial of Ad26.COV2.S vaccine versus placebo. The receptors derive from a person aged 18-65 years who received the Ad26.COV2.S COVID-19 vaccine or a placebo.

The chain is built from TRBV29-1 and TRBJ1-2, with D possibly TRBD1 on 6 matching bases. There are 13 residues in the CDR3. Germline V gene sequence: CDR1 SQVTM, CDR2 ANQGSEA. Trimming cost V 7 bases and J 0 bases, with 12 bases left between them. CDR3 nucleotides: TGCAGCGCCACCGGACAGACTAACTATGGCTACACCTTC. It is translated as CSATGQTNYGYTF.

The chain couples TRBV4-2 to TRBJ1-4; no clear D gene. V was clipped by 0 bases and J by 8 bases, with 13 bases between them. Germline CDR1 LGHNA, CDR2 YNFKEQ. The CDR3 length is 15 residues. CDR3 loop: CASSQDEGRFEKLFF. The CDR3 bases are TGTGCCAGCAGCCAAGATGAGGGCCGGTTCGAAAAACTGTTTTTT.

This clone has only one observation. The chain combines TRBV12-5 with TRBJ2-1; no clear D. This CDR3 has 12 amino acids. Germline values: CDR1 LGHNT, CDR2 FRNRAP. V lost 2 bases and J lost 7, with 6 bases in between. CDR3 residues: CASGLPLNEQFF. The CDR3 coding sequence is TGTGCTAGTGGTTTGCCCCTTAATGAGCAGTTCTTC.

This clone came up once. The chain combines TRBV3-1 (or the pseudogene TRBV3-2) with TRBJ2-5, with TRBD2 matching 7 bases. The ends lost 0 bases at V and 5 bases at J; junction bases unmatched: 15. Germline V gene lookup returns CDR1 LGHDT and CDR2 YNNKEL (reference sequence). CDR3 size: 18 residues. CDR3 sequence: CASSQDLWRESLWETQYF. CDR3 DNA sequence: TGTGCCAGCAGCCAAGATTTATGGCGGGAGTCGTTGTGGGAGACCCAGTACTTC.

The chain combines TRBV19 with TRBJ1-5, with 7 bases matching TRBD1. The germline V gene has CDR1 LNHDA and CDR2 SQIVND (reference sequence). This CDR3 spans 16 amino acids. Trimming took 5 bases from V and 3 from J; bases not matched to a gene: 10. The CDR3 DNA sequence: TGTGCCAGTAGTTTTTCCCCGGGACAGCTCAATCAGCCCCAGCATTTT. It is translated as CASSFSPGQLNQPQHF.

The V gene is TRBV7-8, the J gene TRBJ2-7; D is unclear. Per germline, CDR1 SGHVS and CDR2 FQNEAQ. The ends were cut back, 2 bases at V and 2 bases at J, with 16 bases in the middle. The CDR3 contains 16 residues. CDR3 loop: CASSLPVVHPTYEQYF. CDR3 nucleotides: TGTGCCAGCAGCTTACCCGTAGTACACCCTACCTACGAGCAGTACTTC.

The sample holds one count of this clone. This chain connects TRBV7-9 to TRBJ2-7, with TRBD2 matching over 8 bases. Germline assignment: CDR1 SEHNR and CDR2 FQNEAQ (reference sequence). CDR3 length equals 16 residues. V shed 5 bases and J 0 bases; nucleotides not matched to a gene: 9. The CDR3 coding sequence is TGTGCCAGCAGCCCGGGGGGGACACCTTACTCCTACGAGCAGTACTTC. Its translation: CASSPGGTPYSYEQYF.

This chain links TRBV27 with TRBJ2-7, with a weak D call TRBD2 (5 bases). Trimming removed 0 bases from V and 4 bases from J, with 16 bases in between. CDR1 MNHEY and CDR2 SMNVEV come from the germline V gene (reference sequence). This CDR3 comprises 16 residues. The DNA for the CDR3 is TGTGCCAGCAGTTTATCGCCTAGCTCTTTAGTATACGAGCAGTACTTC. Amino acids: CASSLSPSSLVYEQYF.

The chain combines TRBV18 with TRBJ1-1; D possibly corresponds to TRBD1 (5 bases). The CDR3 spans 15 residues. Trimming took 4 bases from V and 1 from J, leaving 13 bases between them. Germline loops: CDR1 KGHSH, CDR2 LQKENI. CDR3 in DNA: TGTGCCAGCTCACAATGGGGGACGGAGAACACTGAAGCTTTCTTT. Translation gives CASSQWGTENTEAFF.

The rearrangement uses TRBV6-2 or TRBV6-3 and TRBJ2-3; D possibly matches TRBD1 or TRBD2 (5 bases each). Germline CDR1 MNHEY, CDR2 SVGEGT. Trimming took 0 bases from V and 6 from J, leaving 7 bases between them. The CDR3 is 13 residues long. The CDR3 nucleotides read TGTGCCAGCAGTTACTCGGGGGTGGATACGCAGTATTTT. Translation: CASSYSGVDTQYF.

V and J are TRBV6-6 and TRBJ1-5; D might be TRBD1 (5 bases). Germline CDR1 reads MNHNY; CDR2 reads SVGAGI (reference sequence). The CDR3 has 15 residues. V dropped 4 bases and J dropped 4 bases, with 14 bases sitting between them. CDR3 nucleotide sequence: TGTGCCAGCAGTTTACCGCCGGGGGGTAATCAGCCCCAGCATTTT. Encoded protein: CASSLPPGGNQPQHF.

This rearrangement joins TRBV14 to TRBJ2-1, with D uncertain. The CDR3 runs to 13 residues. Germline V CDR1 and CDR2: SGHDN, FVKESK. The V and J ends lost 8 bases and 6 bases respectively, with 14 bases between them. CDR3 in amino acids: CASQGLSPNEQFF. In DNA, the CDR3 is TGTGCCAGCCAAGGCCTTTCCCCCAATGAGCAGTTCTTC.

This clone was seen once. The rearrangement joins TRBV1 to TRBJ2-7. TRBV1 is a recognized pseudogene. CDR3 size: 16 residues. CDR3 amino acids: CTSSQERGVNSYEQYF. The CDR3 DNA sequence: TGCACCAGCAGCCAGGAACGGGGCGTAAACTCCTACGAGCAGTACTTC.

V usage is TRBV11-2 and J usage is TRBJ1-6; TRBD1 aligns across 12 bases. This CDR3 has 15 residues. J lost 7 bases, V lost 7 bases, and 5 bases had no gene match. CDR1 and CDR2 from the germline V gene are SGHAT and FQNNGV. In DNA form, the CDR3 reads TGTGCCAGCACCATCGGGACAGGGGGCAATTCACCCCTCCACTTT. This translates into CASTIGTGGNSPLHF.

The chain couples TRBV5-1 to TRBJ2-1; D may match TRBD1 or TRBD2 (5 bases each). The germline V gene encodes CDR1 SGHRS and CDR2 YFSETQ. The V gene lost 4 bases and the J gene lost 8 bases, with 16 bases spanning the gap. The CDR3 spans 14 residues. CDR3 sequence: CASSISGRGDEQFF. CDR3 coding DNA: TGCGCCAGCAGCATATCCGGTCGGGGCGATGAGCAGTTCTTC.

Only a few counts were recorded for this clone. V and J are TRBV28 and TRBJ1-6; D gene unclear. Trimming pared 6 bases from V and 12 bases from J, leaving 15 bases between. CDR1 is MDHEN, CDR2 SYDVKM, per germline. This CDR3 has 13 amino acids. The DNA of the CDR3 is TGTGCCAGCAGCGACTTTGGAGACTTACCCCTCCACTTT. Translated, it gives CASSDFGDLPLHF.

The chain recombines TRBV5-8 with TRBJ2-3, with 8 bases matching TRBD1. The CDR3 is 15 residues long. CDR1 is SGHTS, CDR2 YDEGEE, per germline. Germline trimming cut 4 bases from V and 2 bases from J; bases unmatched to any gene: 6. The DNA of the CDR3 is TGTGCCAGCAGCACCCGGGACAGGATCACAGATACGCAGTATTTT. Its protein is CASSTRDRITDTQYF.

V and J are TRBV12-3 or TRBV12-4 and TRBJ1-2; a weak D match, TRBD1 (6 bases). This CDR3 is 13 amino acids long. The germline V and J ends were trimmed by 2 bases and 8 bases, with 12 bases remaining between them. The CDR3, as DNA: TGTGCCAGCAGTTTATTCGGGGGGGCGGGCTACACCTTC. This sequence encodes CASSLFGGAGYTF.

The J gene is TRBJ1-4, the V gene TRBV2; perhaps TRBD1 as D (6 bases). Germline CDR1 and CDR2: SNHLY and FYNNEI. There are 16 residues in the CDR3. Trimming pared 2 bases from V and 7 bases from J, leaving 17 bases between. Here the CDR3 reads CASSETWTERIEKLFF. The CDR3, as DNA: TGTGCCAGCAGTGAAACATGGACAGAGAGAATTGAAAAACTGTTTTTT.

V is TRBV6-2 or TRBV6-3 and J is TRBJ1-1; TRBD1 agrees at 8 bases. The germline V gene has CDR1 MNHEY and CDR2 SVGEGT. This CDR3 comprises 14 residues. After removal of 6 bases from V and 7 bases from J, the junction contained 10 bases not matched to a gene. CDR3: CASSLGQGKNEAFF. The CDR3 nucleotides read TGTGCCAGCAGCCTCGGACAGGGCAAAAATGAAGCTTTCTTT.

The gene calls are TRBV6-5 and TRBJ2-7, with 7 bases aligning to TRBD2. Germline V gene data show CDR1 as MNHEY and CDR2 as SVGAGI. The CDR3 length is 13 residues. Trimming removed 6 bases from V and 4 bases from J; junction bases left unmatched: 6. Written as DNA, the CDR3 is TGTGCCAGCAGCGGGGGGACCGGGTACGAGCAGTACTTC. Encoded protein: CASSGGTGYEQYF.

The genes are TRBV12-3 or TRBV12-4 and TRBJ1-1, with D hard to call. The CDR3 contains 12 residues. The ends were cut back, 4 bases at V and 1 base at J, with 4 bases in the middle. Written as DNA, the CDR3 is TGTGCCAGCAGTTCTAGGAACACTGAAGCTTTCTTT. Translation gives CASSSRNTEAFF.

The chain carries TRBV13 and TRBJ2-7; 9 bases are shared with TRBD2. From germline, CDR1 is PRHDT and CDR2 FYEKMQ (reference sequence). J was trimmed by 2 bases and V by 0 bases; bases with no gene match: 8. This CDR3 contains 17 residues. The CDR3 reads CASSLGAGGPFTYEQYF. CDR3 DNA: TGTGCCAGCAGCTTAGGAGCGGGAGGCCCTTTTACCTACGAGCAGTACTTC.

V is TRBV6-5 and J is TRBJ2-7; 8 positions agree with TRBD2. Germline CDR1 reads MNHEY; CDR2 reads SVGAGI. This CDR3 is 16 amino acids long. With V trimmed by 2 bases and J by 2 bases, 8 bases remained unmatched. CDR3 DNA: TGTGCCAGCAGTTACGGACTAGCAGTGGTTCCCTACGAGCAGTACTTC. Amino acid sequence: CASSYGLAVVPYEQYF.

V is TRBV7-2 and J is TRBJ2-1; 10 nucleotides match TRBD2. Germline V CDR1 and CDR2: SGHTA, FQGNSA. The CDR3 is 15 amino acids. Germline trimming cut 5 bases from V and 3 bases from J; bases unmatched to any gene: 4. The CDR3, as DNA: TGTGCCAGCAGCCCCCTAGCGGGAGACTACAATGAGCAGTTCTTC. Its translation: CASSPLAGDYNEQFF.

J is TRBJ2-2 and V is TRBV15; the match to TRBD1 covers 10 bases. The CDR3 loop spans 15 amino acids. V trimming: 6 bases; J trimming: 6 bases; junction bases outside the gene matches: 7. The V gene's germline CDR1 is LNHNV and CDR2 YYDKDF (reference sequence). The CDR3 nucleotides read TGTGCCACCAGGGGCGGGACAGGGGTCTCCGGGGAGCTGTTTTTT. It is translated as CATRGGTGVSGELFF.

The gene calls are TRBV21-1 and TRBJ2-7; the table assigns TRBD1, which was not confirmed against the DNA. TRBV21-1 is classified as a pseudogene. The CDR3 runs to 11 residues. CDR3 region: CASVVLTKQYF. The CDR3 bases are TGTGCCAGCGTTGTTTTGACAAAACAGTACTTC.

CDR3 nucleotides: TGTGCCAGCAGCACGACTAGCGGGACTTACGAGCAGTACTTC. It specifies CASSTTSGTYEQYF. The V and J genes are TRBV7-2 and TRBJ2-7; TRBD2 agrees at 11 bases. This CDR3 is built from 14 residues. With V trimmed by 5 bases and J by 4 bases, 4 bases remained unmatched. Germline assignment: CDR1 SGHTA and CDR2 FQGNSA.

This chain links TRBV3-1 (or the pseudogene TRBV3-2) with TRBJ1-2, with D maybe TRBD1 (5 bases). The CDR3 extends over 16 amino acids. The V gene lost 1 base and the J gene lost 8 bases, with 20 bases spanning the gap. The germline CDR1 and CDR2 sequences are LGHDT and YNNKEL (reference sequence). The CDR3 sequence is CASSQAFRLEGSGYTF. The DNA of the CDR3 is TGTGCCAGCAGCCAAGCTTTTCGGCTTGAGGGGTCGGGCTACACCTTC.